This T cell receptor (beta chain) originates from a study of blood T cell repertoires in COVID-19. Study details: Researchers got acute and convalescent COVID-19 samples from the United States, Italy and Spain. PBMCs, B-cell-depleted T cells, or T cells provided the cDNA or gDNA that made up the material.

Authors' methods: Reference gene primer amplification yielded estimated nucleated cell counts. Clones were sequenced by immunoSEQ multiplex PCR, and TCRdb holds only the in-frame ones, with some missing. The DNA was the basis for D and trimming; V, J and clone size are from that table. Of 400,000 to 450,000 clones listed, approximately 90% are singletons. This CDR3 has 12 amino acids. The V end was cut by 6 bases, the J end by 5 bases, with 11 bases between. The TCR was taken from a woman aged 25 to 39 with active or convalescent COVID-19. Sequencing was performed on peripheral blood. The rearrangement joins TRBV12-3 or TRBV12-4 to TRBJ2-7; D is uncertain. The CDR3 DNA sequence: TGTGCCAGCAGCCGTGACACGGACGAGCAGTACTTC. Translation: CASSRDTDEQYF.